The clone carrying this T cell receptor (beta chain) was picked up one time. Its antigen is still unknown. V was trimmed by 5 bases and J by 2 bases, leaving 10 bases between them. This CDR3 comprises 12 residues. From germline, CDR1 is SQVTM and CDR2 ANQGSEA. From RNA, the CDR3 regions of TCR beta chains were amplified and sequenced. Investigators did first-round RT-PCR with HTBI primers, then second-round multiplex PCR. Each CDR3 protein is one row after TCRdb ran MiXCR on the multiplex PCR reads. The sample has 45,000 to 60,000 distinct CDR3 sequences, approximately 50% seen once; the top ten hold roughly 5%. The diagnostic workup employed clinical symptoms, serum thyroxine, TRAb, thyroid ultrasound and orbital computed tomography. The sample is drawn from a study of Graves' ophthalmopathy and Graves' hyperthyroidism. Study-level points and caveats: A 13-signature model separated ophthalmopathy from stable hyperthyroidism, 85% to 90% sensitivity, just over 80% specificity.

The specimen sequenced was peripheral blood. The origin of this receptor is an adult woman with Graves' ophthalmopathy. The J gene is TRBJ2-7, the V gene TRBV29-1; tentatively, D is TRBD1 (5 bases). The CDR3 sequence is CSVRQGAYEQYF. CDR3 nucleotide sequence: TGCAGCGTTCGGCAGGGCGCCTACGAGCAGTACTTC.